A selection of T cell receptor beta chains follows, all from one sample in a study of OX40 agonist ivuxolimab in advanced cancers. Profiled with immunoSEQ multiplex PCR; TCRdb holds only in-frame clones, not every one. The repertoire includes more than 55,000 clones, roughly 88% of them detected once, and 1.2% sits in the top ten. The sample consisted of CD4+ or CD8+ T cells sorted from blood, taken in a trial of the OX40 agonist ivuxolimab. These receptors were taken from an adult with an advanced solid tumor such as melanoma, head and neck, liver or kidney cancer. Each CDR3 is given with its conserved first and last residue. The D gene is left open where the match is weak. Clone size is shown for a subset of rows, as once, few, many or a class of expanded clone.

v_gene: TRBV29-1
j_gene: TRBJ1-3
len: 12
abundance: -
d_gene: -
CDR3aa: CSVEMAGNTIYF
CDR3nt: TGCAGCGTTGAAATGGCCGGAAACACCATATATTTT

v_gene: TRBV6-1
j_gene: TRBJ2-7
len: 14
abundance: -
d_gene: TRBD1
CDR3aa: CASSGDRSSYEQYF
CDR3nt: TGTGCCAGCAGTGGGGACAGAAGCTCCTACGAGCAGTACTTC

v_gene: TRBV5-8
j_gene: TRBJ2-2
len: 16
abundance: once
d_gene: -
CDR3aa: CASSPKRDYNTGELFF
CDR3nt: TGTGCCAGCAGCCCGAAAAGGGATTACAACACCGGGGAGCTGTTTTTT

v_gene: TRBV2
j_gene: TRBJ2-1
len: 14
abundance: -
d_gene: -
CDR3aa: CASSEAGPYNEQFF
CDR3nt: TGTGCCAGCAGTGAAGCGGGACCCTACAATGAGCAGTTCTTC

v_gene: TRBV5-4
j_gene: TRBJ2-1
len: 16
abundance: -
d_gene: -
CDR3aa: CASSSRGGSSYNEQFF
CDR3nt: TGTGCCAGCAGCTCCCGAGGGGGAAGCTCCTACAATGAGCAGTTCTTC

v_gene: TRBV30
j_gene: TRBJ1-3
len: 10
abundance: -
d_gene: TRBD1
CDR3aa: CAWGTALIYF
CDR3nt: TGTGCCTGGGGGACAGCGCTAATATATTTT

v_gene: TRBV29-1
j_gene: TRBJ1-3
len: 13
abundance: -
d_gene: TRBD1
CDR3aa: CSVGGGERNTIYF
CDR3nt: TGCAGCGTTGGAGGGGGCGAAAGAAACACCATATATTTT

v_gene: TRBV11-2
j_gene: TRBJ2-3
len: 14
abundance: -
d_gene: -
CDR3aa: CASSRDGGGDTQYF
CDR3nt: TGTGCCAGCAGCCGCGACGGTGGAGGAGATACGCAGTATTTT

v_gene: TRBV7-2
j_gene: TRBJ2-3
len: 11
abundance: -
d_gene: -
CDR3aa: CASSYYDTQYF
CDR3nt: TGTGCCAGCAGCTACTACGATACGCAGTATTTT

v_gene: TRBV6-6
j_gene: TRBJ1-4
len: 15
abundance: -
d_gene: -
CDR3aa: CASSYGMSSNEKLFF
CDR3nt: TGTGCCAGCAGTTACGGGATGTCTTCTAATGAAAAACTGTTTTTT

v_gene: TRBV27
j_gene: TRBJ2-5
len: 13
abundance: -
d_gene: -
CDR3aa: CASSSLYQETQYF
CDR3nt: TGTGCCAGCAGTTCCCTGTACCAAGAGACCCAGTACTTC

v_gene: TRBV6-5
j_gene: TRBJ1-2
len: 13
abundance: -
d_gene: TRBD1
CDR3aa: CASRRDRGYGYTF
CDR3nt: TGTGCCAGCAGGCGTGACAGGGGATATGGCTACACCTTC